The T cell receptor (beta chain) described here comes from a study of OX40 agonist ivuxolimab in advanced cancers. Findings of the study overall: At 0.1 to 3.0 mg/kg and by week 6, clonal expansion occurred in CD4+ and CD8+ blood T cells.

Notes on this clone: Its specificity is not known.

The repertoire was sequenced with immunoSEQ multiplex PCR; TCRdb's copy has only in-frame clones and lacks some. This table holds under 40,000 clones, 80% to 90% found once. V lost 3 bases and J 8 bases, leaving 16 bases between the germline ends. Germline V gene data show CDR1 as MDHEN and CDR2 as SYDVKM. This CDR3 contains 15 residues. The source is an adult with an advanced solid tumor such as melanoma, head and neck, liver or kidney cancer. The rearrangement uses TRBV28 and TRBJ1-4; TRBD1 is a possible D gene (5 bases). The sample consisted of CD4+ or CD8+ T cells sorted from blood, taken in a trial of the OX40 agonist ivuxolimab. The CDR3 here is CASSFLEDTSEKLFF. The DNA for the CDR3 is TGTGCCAGCAGTTTCCTTGAGGACACATCCGAAAAACTGTTTTTT.